These 5 T cell receptor beta chains were all obtained from the same sample, sequenced in a study of T-cell memory formation after mild COVID-19. MiXCR, run by TCRdb on the 5' RACE reads, gives a single entry per CDR3 protein. In the table there are 85,000 to 120,000 distinct CDR3 sequences, about a sixth of which are singletons. The sequencing sample was made of PBMCs or a T cell subset sorted from them (not recorded which). The receptors come from an adult woman who had mild COVID-19 (a few samples of this study predate the infection). Cell type and time point are not known.

V and J are TRBV12-3 or TRBV12-4 and TRBJ2-5; TRBD1 matches 9 bases. V lost 6 bases and J lost 4; bases outside the gene matches: 12. There are 16 residues in the CDR3. The CDR3 nucleotides read TGTGCCAGCAGGGGGGGGACAGGGTCGGTTACAGAGACCCAGTACTTC. This sequence encodes CASRGGTGSVTETQYF.

The table lists this clonotype with many counts. The rearrangement links TRBV5-1 to TRBJ1-1; no firm D call. From germline, CDR1 is SGHRS and CDR2 YFSETQ. The germline V and J ends were trimmed by 1 base and 0 bases, with 7 bases remaining between them. This CDR3 has 14 residues. Written as DNA, the CDR3 is TGCGCCAGCAGCTTGACAGACATGAACACTGAAGCTTTCTTT. It yields the protein CASSLTDMNTEAFF.

This rearrangement joins TRBV5-1 to TRBJ2-7, with 7 bases identical to TRBD1. Germline V gene sequence: CDR1 SGHRS, CDR2 YFSETQ. This CDR3 has 13 amino acids. J was trimmed by 6 bases and V by 0 bases; bases with no gene match: 3. The CDR3 loop reads CASSLGQGSEQYF. The DNA of the CDR3 is TGCGCCAGCAGCTTGGGACAGGGCAGCGAGCAGTACTTC.

The V call is TRBV27, the J call TRBJ1-1; 9 bases agree with TRBD1. Germline CDR1 reads MNHEY; CDR2 reads SMNVEV (reference sequence). The CDR3 is made up of 17 amino acids. The junction had 14 bases not matched to a gene; V was cut back by 6 bases and J by 3 bases. The CDR3 bases are TGTGCCAGCAGGTCCACAGGGGGCTTGATCGGAGACACTGAAGCTTTCTTT. This sequence encodes CASRSTGGLIGDTEAFF.

This clonotype has more than one count but fewer than ten. The rearrangement uses TRBV7-9 and TRBJ2-7; D perhaps matches TRBD1 (5 bases). CDR3 size: 13 residues. Germline loops: CDR1 SEHNR, CDR2 FQNEAQ (reference sequence). V was pared by 4 bases and J by 2 bases, with 9 bases between. CDR3 DNA sequence: TGTGCCAGCAGCTGGGAAGGGGCCTACGAGCAGTACTTC. Protein sequence: CASSWEGAYEQYF.